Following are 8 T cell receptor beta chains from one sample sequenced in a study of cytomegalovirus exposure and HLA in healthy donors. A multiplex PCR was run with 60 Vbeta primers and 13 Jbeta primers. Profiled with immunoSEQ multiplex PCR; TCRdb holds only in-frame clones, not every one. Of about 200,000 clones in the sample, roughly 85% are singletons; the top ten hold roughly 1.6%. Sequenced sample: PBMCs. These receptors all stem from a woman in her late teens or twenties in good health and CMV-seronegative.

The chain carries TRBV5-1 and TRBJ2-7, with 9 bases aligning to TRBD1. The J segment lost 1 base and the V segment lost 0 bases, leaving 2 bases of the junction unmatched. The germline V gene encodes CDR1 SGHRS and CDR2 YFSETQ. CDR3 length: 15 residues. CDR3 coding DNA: TGCGCCAGCAGCTTGGGGACAGGGGCTTCCTACGAGCAGTACTTC. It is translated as CASSLGTGASYEQYF.

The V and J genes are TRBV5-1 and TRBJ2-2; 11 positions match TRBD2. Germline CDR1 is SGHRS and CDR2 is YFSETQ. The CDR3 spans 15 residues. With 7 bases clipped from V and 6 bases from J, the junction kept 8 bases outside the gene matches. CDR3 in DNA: TGCGCCAGCCGACTAGCGGGACCGGGCGCCGGGGAGCTGTTTTTT. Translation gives CASRLAGPGAGELFF.

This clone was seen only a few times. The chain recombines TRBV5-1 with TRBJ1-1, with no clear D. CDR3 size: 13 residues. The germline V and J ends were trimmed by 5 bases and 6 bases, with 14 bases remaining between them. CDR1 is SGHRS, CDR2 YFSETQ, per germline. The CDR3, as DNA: TGCGCCAGCAGGGCTCCAGGTCTCCCTGAAGCTTTCTTT. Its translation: CASRAPGLPEAFF.

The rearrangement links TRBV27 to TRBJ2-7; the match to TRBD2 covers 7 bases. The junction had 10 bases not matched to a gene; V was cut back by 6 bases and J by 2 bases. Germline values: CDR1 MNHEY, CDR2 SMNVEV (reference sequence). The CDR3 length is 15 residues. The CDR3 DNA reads TGTGCCAGCAGGGTAGCGGGCCTATTCACCTACGAGCAGTACTTC. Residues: CASRVAGLFTYEQYF.

The DNA of the CDR3 is TGTGCCAGCAGCCCTAGCGGGAGATACACCGGGGAGCTGTTTTTT. This sequence encodes CASSPSGRYTGELFF. J is TRBJ2-2 and V is TRBV7-2, with 10 bases fitting TRBD2. Germline loops: CDR1 SGHTA, CDR2 FQGNSA. CDR3 length equals 15 residues. The V and J ends lost 5 bases and 3 bases, in that order; junction bases with no gene match: 3.

CDR3 in DNA: TGTGCCAGCAGCTCCCCTAGCCTACAGTACTTC. This gives the protein CASSSPSLQYF. The gene calls are TRBV11-2 and TRBJ2-5, with D possibly matching TRBD2 (5 bases). The V end lost 4 bases, the J end lost 11 bases, and 11 bases lay between the germline ends. Germline V gene data show CDR1 as SGHAT and CDR2 as FQNNGV. The CDR3 runs to 11 residues. Variable domain in full (rest from reference TRBV11-2 and TRBJ2-5): EAGVAQSPRYKIIEKRQSVAFWCNPISGHATLYWYQQILGQGPKLLIQFQNNGVVDDSQLPKDRFSAERLKGVDSTLKIQPAKLEDSAVYLCASSSPSLQYFGPGTRLLVL.

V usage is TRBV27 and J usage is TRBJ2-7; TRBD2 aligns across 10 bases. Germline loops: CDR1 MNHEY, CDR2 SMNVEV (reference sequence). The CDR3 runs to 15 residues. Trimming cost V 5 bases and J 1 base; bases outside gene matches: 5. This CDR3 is CASSNSGRISYEQYF. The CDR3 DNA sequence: TGTGCCAGCAGTAATAGCGGGAGGATTTCCTACGAGCAGTACTTC.

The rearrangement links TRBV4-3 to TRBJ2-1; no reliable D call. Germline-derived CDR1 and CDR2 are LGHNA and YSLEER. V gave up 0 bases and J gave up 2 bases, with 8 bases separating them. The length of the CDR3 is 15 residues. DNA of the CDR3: TGCGCCAGCAGCCAAGATCGAGAGGCCTACAATGAGCAGTTCTTC. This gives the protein CASSQDREAYNEQFF.